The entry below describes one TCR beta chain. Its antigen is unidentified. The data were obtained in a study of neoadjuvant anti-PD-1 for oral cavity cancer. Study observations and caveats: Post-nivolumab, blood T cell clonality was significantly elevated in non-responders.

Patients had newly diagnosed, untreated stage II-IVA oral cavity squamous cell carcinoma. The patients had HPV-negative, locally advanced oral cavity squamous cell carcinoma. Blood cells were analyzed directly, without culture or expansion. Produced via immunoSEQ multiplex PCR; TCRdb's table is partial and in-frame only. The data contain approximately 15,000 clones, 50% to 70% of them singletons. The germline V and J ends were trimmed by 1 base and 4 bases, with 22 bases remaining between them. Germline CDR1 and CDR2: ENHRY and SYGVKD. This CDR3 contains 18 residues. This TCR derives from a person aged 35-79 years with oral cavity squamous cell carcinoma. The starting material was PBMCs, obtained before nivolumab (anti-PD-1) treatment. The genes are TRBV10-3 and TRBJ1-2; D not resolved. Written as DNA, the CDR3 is TGTGCCATCAGTGAGTTTCAGGCGAAATCGTCCCTCGGCTATGGCTACACCTTC. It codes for CAISEFQAKSSLGYGYTF.